The 28 T cell receptor beta chains below all came from one sample that was sequenced in a study of T-cell memory formation after mild COVID-19. TCRdb reprocessed the 5' RACE reads via MiXCR and lists one record per CDR3 protein. The sample has hundreds of thousands of distinct CDR3 sequences; about 20% are singletons. Sequencing was done on a sample of PBMCs or a T cell subset sorted from them (not recorded which). The receptor set was obtained from an adult woman who had mild COVID-19 (a few samples of this study predate the infection). Cell type and time point are not known.

The chain combines TRBV6-5 with TRBJ2-3, with 9 positions matching TRBD1. Losses at the gene ends were 0 bases for V and 3 bases for J; bases not matched to a gene: 10. The CDR3 has 18 residues. CDR1 is MNHEY, CDR2 SVGAGI, per germline. The CDR3 sequence is CASSYSSRGTGRTDTQYF. CDR3 nucleotide sequence: TGTGCCAGCAGTTACTCGAGCCGAGGGACAGGGCGAACAGATACGCAGTATTTT.

This clonotype was found many times. The rearrangement links TRBV7-9 to TRBJ2-2; no reliable D call. CDR3 size: 13 residues. Germline values: CDR1 SEHNR, CDR2 FQNEAQ (reference sequence). Trimming shortened V by 5 bases and J by 5 bases, and 9 bases separated the two germline ends. The CDR3 protein is CASSPALTGELFF. For the CDR3, the DNA is TGTGCCAGCAGCCCGGCCCTTACCGGGGAGCTGTTTTTT. The entire variable domain, with the rest obtained from reference TRBV7-9 and TRBJ2-2, is as follows: DTGVSQNPRHKITKRGQNVTFRCDPISEHNRLYWYRQTLGQGPEFLTYFQNEAQLEKSRLLSDRFSAERPKGSFSTLEIQRTEQGDSAMYLCASSPALTGELFFGEGSRLTVL.

This clonotype came up a few times. The gene calls are TRBV3-1 and TRBJ2-1, with 9 positions matching TRBD2. The J segment lost 9 bases and the V segment lost 3 bases, leaving 9 bases of the junction unmatched. From germline, CDR1 is LGHDT and CDR2 YNNKEL (reference sequence). The CDR3 runs 15 residues. The CDR3 here is CASSQGTSQGTEQFF. In DNA, the CDR3 is TGTGCCAGCAGCCAGGGGACTAGCCAAGGGACTGAGCAGTTCTTC.

This clonotype was observed a few times. The genes are TRBV2 and TRBJ1-2; 8 bases map to TRBD1. Germline assignment: CDR1 SNHLY and CDR2 FYNNEI. V lost 6 bases and J lost 2; bases outside the gene matches: 11. There are 16 residues in the CDR3. For the CDR3, the DNA is TGTGCCAGCAGGAAGAATCAGGGGGCTGTGAACTATGGCTACACCTTC. This encodes CASRKNQGAVNYGYTF. Full variable domain (rest looked up from reference TRBV2 and TRBJ1-2): EPEVTQTPSHQVTQMGQEVILRCVPISNHLYFYWYRQILGQKVEFLVSFYNNEISEKSEIFDDQFSVERPDGSNFTLKIRSTKLEDSAMYFCASRKNQGAVNYGYTFGSGTRLTVV.

The chain is built from TRBV20-1 and TRBJ2-1; 7 bases are shared with TRBD2. V dropped 1 base and J dropped 6; count of bases not matched to a gene: 9. The CDR3 has 15 residues. Germline CDR1 is DFQATT and CDR2 is SNEGSKA (reference sequence). This chain's CDR3 is CSARGGGLVLNEQFF. The CDR3 DNA reads as TGCAGTGCTAGAGGCGGAGGACTAGTCCTCAATGAGCAGTTCTTC.

There are a few counts of this clonotype. The V call is TRBV19, the J call TRBJ2-7; no clear D gene. Germline assignment: CDR1 LNHDA and CDR2 SQIVND (reference sequence). CDR3 length: 12 residues. Trimming stripped 1 base from V and 2 bases from J, with 3 bases between. The CDR3 spells CASSIGPYEQYF. CDR3 sequence (DNA): TGTGCCAGTAGTATAGGCCCCTACGAGCAGTACTTC.

This chain connects TRBV5-5 to TRBJ1-2; 8 bases align to TRBD1. In germline, CDR1 is SGHKS, CDR2 YYEKEE (reference sequence). Trimming cost V 2 bases and J 3 bases; bases outside gene matches: 3. The CDR3 sequence is 14 residues long. CDR3 in DNA: TGTGCCAGCAGCTTAACAGGGGGGCACTATGGCTACACCTTC. It encodes CASSLTGGHYGYTF.

The chain combines TRBV6-5 with TRBJ1-2, with 7 bases fitting TRBD1. CDR1 and CDR2 from the germline V gene are MNHEY and SVGAGI. The CDR3 consists of 14 residues. V lost 5 bases and J lost 4; bases outside the gene matches: 7. CDR3: CASSQGGTVYGYTF. The CDR3, as DNA: TGTGCCAGCAGTCAGGGGGGGACGGTCTATGGCTACACCTTC.

This chain links TRBV27 with TRBJ2-3, with D perhaps matching TRBD2 (5 bases). The germline V gene has CDR1 MNHEY and CDR2 SMNVEV (reference sequence). The CDR3 contains 16 residues. Trimming cost V 1 base and J 1 base, with 12 bases left between them. Here the CDR3 reads CASSLYYGERTDTQYF. The CDR3 bases are TGTGCCAGCAGTTTATATTACGGGGAGCGCACAGATACGCAGTATTTT.

The chain joins TRBV7-2 to TRBJ1-4; 10 bases are shared with TRBD1. The junction had 5 bases not matched to a gene; V was cut back by 1 base and J by 3 bases. Germline CDR1 SGHTA, CDR2 FQGNSA. CDR3 size: 17 residues. The CDR3 reads CASSLETGGAANEKLFF. CDR3 DNA sequence: TGTGCCAGCAGCTTAGAGACAGGGGGCGCGGCTAATGAAAAACTGTTTTTT. Looking up the rest from reference TRBV7-2 and TRBJ1-4 gives the full variable domain: GAGVSQSPSNKVTEKGKDVELRCDPISGHTALYWYRQSLGQGLEFLIYFQGNSAPDKSGLPSDRFSAERTGGSVSTLTIQRTQQEDSAVYLCASSLETGGAANEKLFFGSGTQLSVL.

The CDR3: CATSVAGRLADTQYF. The CDR3 DNA sequence: TGTGCCACCAGTGTCGCGGGGCGACTCGCAGATACGCAGTATTTT. The chain carries TRBV24-1 and TRBJ2-3; perhaps TRBD2 as D (6 bases). This CDR3 contains 15 residues. In germline, CDR1 is KGHDR, CDR2 SFDVKD. Trimming pared 5 bases from V and 4 bases from J, leaving 15 bases between.

In its sample, this clonotype was seen a few times. The chain recombines TRBV24-1 with TRBJ2-7, with D perhaps matching TRBD2 (7 bases). Trimming took off 10 bases at V and 8 bases at J, with 29 bases between the two ends. CDR1 is KGHDR, CDR2 SFDVKD, per germline. The CDR3 contains 16 residues. As DNA, the CDR3 is TGTGCCACGTCCAAGTCGGGCGAAGGGGGGGTTATCCAGCAGTACTTC. Translated, it gives CATSKSGEGGVIQQYF.

This rearrangement joins TRBV6-5 to TRBJ1-5, with D tentatively TRBD1 (5 bases). Trimming took 2 bases from V and 6 from J, leaving 20 bases between them. The CDR3 consists of 17 residues. Germline-derived CDR1 and CDR2 are MNHEY and SVGAGI. The CDR3 here is CASSYPSQQGRGQPQHF. The CDR3 coding sequence is TGTGCCAGCAGTTACCCCTCACAGCAGGGAAGAGGTCAGCCCCAGCATTTT.

This clonotype has more than one count but fewer than ten. The chain employs TRBV5-1 and TRBJ1-2; D possibly corresponds to TRBD1 (6 bases). CDR3 length equals 15 residues. In germline, CDR1 is SGHRS, CDR2 YFSETQ. With 0 bases removed from V and 4 bases from J, the gap between germline ends came to 13 bases. This CDR3 reads CASSLDPGQTYGYTF. The CDR3 DNA reads as TGCGCCAGCAGCTTGGATCCGGGACAAACCTATGGCTACACCTTC.

This clonotype was counted once. The CDR3 spells CASSIRGFSEAFF. DNA of the CDR3: TGTGCCAGTAGTATTCGGGGATTTTCTGAAGCTTTCTTT. This chain joins TRBV19 and TRBJ1-1, with D uncertain. The CDR3 loop spans 13 amino acids. Between the trimmed V and J ends, which lost 3 bases and 6 bases, there was a span of 11 bases. Germline CDR1 LNHDA, CDR2 SQIVND (reference sequence).

The table lists this clonotype with a few counts. This chain connects TRBV20-1 to TRBJ1-1, with 7 bases aligning to TRBD1. Germline CDR1 and CDR2: DFQATT and SNEGSKA (reference sequence). V lost 1 base, J lost 3 bases, and 2 bases stayed unmatched. This CDR3 comprises 13 residues. CDR3 residues: CSARVTGDTEAFF. The CDR3 DNA is TGCAGTGCTAGAGTTACAGGGGACACTGAAGCTTTCTTT.

The rearrangement links TRBV18 to TRBJ1-1, with D possibly matching TRBD1 (6 bases). This CDR3 has 17 amino acids. The V end was cut by 4 bases, the J end by 0 bases, with 18 bases between. The germline gives CDR1 KGHSH, CDR2 LQKENI. The CDR3: CASSRRDIAAMNTEAFF. DNA of the CDR3: TGTGCCAGCTCACGCCGGGACATCGCCGCGATGAACACTGAAGCTTTCTTT. The entire variable domain, with the rest obtained from reference TRBV18 and TRBJ1-1, is as follows: NAGVMQNPRHLVRRRGQEARLRCSPMKGHSHVYWYRQLPEEGLKFMVYLQKENIIDESGMPKERFSAEFPKEGPSILRIQQVVRGDSAAYFCASSRRDIAAMNTEAFFGQGTRLTVV.

This clonotype was seen a handful of times. The chain is built from TRBV1 and TRBJ1-1; the table's D call, TRBD1, was not checked against the DNA. TRBV1 is given as a pseudogene. The CDR3 runs 17 residues. CDR3 protein: CTSEVQGGPPTDTEAFF. The CDR3 nucleotides are TGCACCAGCGAAGTACAGGGGGGTCCTCCTACTGACACTGAAGCTTTCTTT.

The chain links TRBV20-1 to TRBJ2-7, with D perhaps matching TRBD2 (6 bases). Germline values: CDR1 DFQATT, CDR2 SNEGSKA (reference sequence). The V end lost 4 bases, the J end lost 0 bases, and 7 bases lay between the germline ends. CDR3 length equals 12 residues. The CDR3 loop is CSATGSSYEQYF. CDR3 bases: TGCAGTGCTACCGGGAGCTCCTACGAGCAGTACTTC.

This clonotype was counted between two and nine times. The chain recombines TRBV7-3 with TRBJ2-1; 13 nucleotides align to TRBD2. The CDR3 runs to 16 residues. J was trimmed by 2 bases and V by 4 bases; bases with no gene match: 2. Germline loops: CDR1 SGHTA, CDR2 FQGTGA. In DNA, the CDR3 is TGTGCCAGCAGCTCGGGACTAGCGGGAACCTACAATGAGCAGTTCTTC. As protein: CASSSGLAGTYNEQFF. The whole variable domain, filled in from reference TRBV7-3 and TRBJ2-1, reads GAGVSQTPSNKVTEKGKYVELRCDPISGHTALYWYRQSLGQGPEFLIYFQGTGAADDSGLPNDRFFAVRPEGSVSTLKIQRTERGDSAVYLCASSSGLAGTYNEQFFGPGTRLTVL.

This clonotype came up a few times. The chain uses TRBV5-1 and TRBJ2-7; D unclear. Deletions cut 1 base from V and 6 bases from J, with 8 bases between. The germline CDR1 and CDR2 sequences are SGHRS and YFSETQ. This CDR3 is built from 12 residues. The CDR3 nucleotides are TGCGCCAGCAGCTTGTTGTGGCCCGAGCAGTACTTC. Protein product: CASSLLWPEQYF.

This clonotype was seen repeatedly, ten times or more. J is TRBJ2-5 and V is TRBV12-3 or TRBV12-4; the D is unclear. The CDR3 is made up of 11 amino acids. V lost 3 bases and J 5 bases, leaving 4 bases between the germline ends. The CDR3 loop reads CASSFAETQYF. The CDR3 nucleotides read TGTGCCAGCAGTTTTGCGGAGACCCAGTACTTC.

This clonotype appeared a few times. CDR3 in amino acids: CASTTRTGNEQFF. CDR3 nucleotide sequence: TGCGCCAGCACCACTAGGACAGGCAATGAGCAGTTCTTC. The chain is built from TRBV5-1 and TRBJ2-1, with 7 nucleotides matching TRBD1. Germline V gives CDR1 SGHRS, CDR2 YFSETQ. V shed 6 bases, J shed 6 bases, and the junction held 6 bases outside the gene matches. The CDR3 has 13 amino acids.

This clonotype has just a few counts. The V call is TRBV7-2, the J call TRBJ2-7; D uncertain. CDR3 size: 15 residues. In germline, CDR1 is SGHTA, CDR2 FQGNSA. Trimming stripped 4 bases from V and 0 bases from J, with 13 bases between. CDR3 coding DNA: TGTGCCAGCAGCTCCGCCTGGACCAACTCCTACGAGCAGTACTTC. It codes for CASSSAWTNSYEQYF.

This clonotype was found a few times. The gene calls are TRBV6-6 and TRBJ2-1, with D possibly matching TRBD2 (6 bases). Germline V gene sequence: CDR1 MNHNY, CDR2 SVGAGI (reference sequence). This CDR3 region has 16 residues. V was cut by 2 bases and J by 7 bases, with 18 bases left in between. CDR3 in DNA: TGTGCCAGCAGTTACCCTCTCAGGTCAGGGAGGAATGAGCAGTTCTTC. Protein sequence: CASSYPLRSGRNEQFF.

The chain carries TRBV24-1 and TRBJ1-2, with D possibly matching TRBD1 (5 bases). The CDR3 is made up of 15 amino acids. The germline gives CDR1 KGHDR, CDR2 SFDVKD. V was trimmed by 3 bases and J by 3 bases, leaving 13 bases between them. In DNA, the CDR3 is TGTGCCACCAGTGATCGTCAGGGAGGCGACTATGGCTACACCTTC. Its translation: CATSDRQGGDYGYTF.

This chain joins TRBV29-1 and TRBJ2-5; the match to TRBD2 covers 14 bases. The CDR3 contains 15 residues. Germline V lookup: CDR1 SQVTM, CDR2 ANQGSEA. Losses at the gene ends were 7 bases for V and 5 bases for J; bases not matched to a gene: 9. The CDR3 loop is CSGRLAGGPWETQYF. In DNA, the CDR3 is TGCAGCGGCCGACTAGCGGGGGGGCCTTGGGAGACCCAGTACTTC.

This clonotype has only a few counts. The rearrangement joins TRBV15 to TRBJ2-7; TRBD1 aligns across 7 bases. V was clipped by 5 bases and J by 1 base; unmatched bases: 5. Germline V gene sequence: CDR1 LNHNV, CDR2 YYDKDF (reference sequence). CDR3 length equals 14 residues. This chain's CDR3 is CATSGRDSSYEQYF. Written as DNA, the CDR3 is TGTGCCACCAGCGGAAGGGACAGTTCCTACGAGCAGTACTTC.